This passage covers 27 T cell receptor beta chains from one sample sequenced in a study of cytomegalovirus exposure and HLA in healthy donors (dated by TCRdb to the late 2010s). The library was generated by the immunoSEQ multiplex PCR assay. The multiplex PCR relied on a mix of 60 forward primers for TCR Vbeta segments and 13 reverse primers for TCR Jbeta segments. The source is immuneACCESS, and TCRdb retained only in-frame sequences with V and J called. Part of the clones is not carried over; for the studies checked, unresolved V genes explain less than half of this, and the remainder is unexplained. Present in this sample are about 120,000 clones, about 78% of which were seen just once. Jointly, the top ten make up around 1.6% of the sample. The sequenced material came from PBMCs. All receptors come from a female donor in good health and CMV-seronegative.

This chain uses TRBV5-1 with TRBJ2-3, with TRBD2 matching 10 bases. The V and J ends lost 2 bases and 6 bases, in that order; junction bases with no gene match: 3. The CDR3 loop spans 14 amino acids. Germline CDR1 and CDR2: SGHRS and YFSETQ. The CDR3 protein is CASSLAGGPDTQYF. The CDR3 bases are TGCGCCAGCAGCTTAGCGGGAGGGCCGGATACGCAGTATTTT.

The V gene is TRBV19, the J gene TRBJ2-1, with 9 bases identical to TRBD2. Per the germline V gene, CDR1 is LNHDA and CDR2 is SQIVND (reference sequence). V was pared by 6 bases and J by 5 bases, with 5 bases of the junction left unmatched. This CDR3 is 14 amino acids long. CDR3 loop: CASRASGINNEQFF. DNA for the CDR3: TGTGCCAGTAGGGCTAGCGGGATCAACAATGAGCAGTTCTTC. The full variable domain, rest sourced from reference TRBV19 and TRBJ2-1, is DGGITQSPKYLFRKEGQNVTLSCEQNLNHDAMYWYRQDPGQGLRLIYYSQIVNDFQKGDIAEGYSVSREKKESFPLTVTSAQKNPTAFYLCASRASGINNEQFFGPGTRLTVL.

A few counts support this clone. V gene TRBV6-4 combines with J gene TRBJ2-1, with 9 bases fitting TRBD1. Germline V lookup: CDR1 MRHNA, CDR2 SNTAGT. V trimming: 6 bases; J trimming: 5 bases; junction bases outside the gene matches: 5. The length of the CDR3 is 14 residues. CDR3 protein: CASSGQGTDNEQFF. The CDR3 DNA reads TGTGCCAGCAGCGGACAGGGGACAGACAATGAGCAGTTCTTC.

The chain is built from TRBV9 and TRBJ2-1; 11 bases map to TRBD1. J was trimmed by 7 bases and V by 0 bases; bases with no gene match: 6. CDR1 is SGDLS and CDR2 is YYNGEE in the germline V gene. The CDR3 length is 16 residues. CDR3 loop: CASSVGGTGGMNEQFF. The CDR3 DNA reads as TGTGCCAGCAGCGTAGGCGGGACAGGGGGTATGAATGAGCAGTTCTTC.

V gene TRBV5-5 combines with J gene TRBJ2-1; D remains unclear. Germline CDR1 is SGHKS and CDR2 is YYEKEE (reference sequence). V lost 2 bases to trimming and J lost 2 bases, with 8 bases between them. This CDR3 has 14 amino acids. The CDR3 region is CASSFVGAYNEQFF. CDR3 bases: TGTGCCAGCAGCTTCGTCGGTGCCTACAATGAGCAGTTCTTC.

This chain links TRBV5-1 with TRBJ2-1; 7 bases map to TRBD1. The V and J ends lost 4 bases and 6 bases, in that order; junction bases with no gene match: 16. CDR1 and CDR2 (germline): SGHRS, YFSETQ. The CDR3 spans 17 residues. The CDR3 DNA reads TGCGCCAGCAGCCTACCACGCGACAGGGTTGAACCCAATGAGCAGTTCTTC. It encodes CASSLPRDRVEPNEQFF. Combining the CDR3 with reference TRBV5-1 and TRBJ2-1 gives the whole variable domain KAGVTQTPRYLIKTRGQQVTLSCSPISGHRSVSWYQQTPGQGLQFLFEYFSETQRNKGNFPGRFSGRQFSNSRSEMNVSTLELGDSALYLCASSLPRDRVEPNEQFFGPGTRLTVL.

CDR3 protein: CASRPSSGSGRNEQFF. Here the CDR3 DNA reads TGTGCCAGCCGACCCAGTAGCGGGAGTGGCAGAAATGAGCAGTTCTTC. This chain links TRBV27 with TRBJ2-1, with TRBD2 matching 9 bases. The CDR3 runs 16 residues. With 8 bases clipped from V and 7 bases from J, the junction kept 15 bases outside the gene matches. Germline V CDR1 and CDR2: MNHEY, SMNVEV (reference sequence).

V and J are TRBV28 and TRBJ1-2; TRBD1 agrees at 7 bases. The CDR3 totals 14 residues. Germline assignment: CDR1 MDHEN and CDR2 SYDVKM. With 5 bases clipped from V and 5 bases from J, the junction kept 8 bases outside the gene matches. The CDR3 here is CASSTGTVVYGYTF. In DNA form, the CDR3 reads TGTGCCAGCAGTACCGGGACAGTCGTATATGGCTACACCTTC.

The CDR3 protein is CASSLSRGEGNTEAFF. CDR3 sequence (DNA): TGCGCCAGCAGCTTGTCGAGGGGGGAGGGGAACACTGAAGCTTTCTTT. This chain uses TRBV5-1 with TRBJ1-1, with TRBD1 as a possible D gene (6 bases). Germline lookup yields CDR1 SGHRS and CDR2 YFSETQ. This CDR3 has 16 residues. The V end was cut by 1 base, the J end by 1 base, with 14 bases between.

This chain links TRBV7-3 with TRBJ1-5, with 10 bases identical to TRBD1. This CDR3 contains 20 residues. Germline CDR1 reads SGHTA; CDR2 reads FQGTGA. Trimming cost V 4 bases and J 0 bases; bases outside gene matches: 15. The CDR3 DNA is TGTGCCAGCAGCTCCCCGACAGGGGGCACCCCTACGTATAGCAATCAGCCCCAGCATTTT. It codes for CASSSPTGGTPTYSNQPQHF.

This chain uses TRBV7-2 with TRBJ2-7; D perhaps matches TRBD2 (5 bases). The CDR3 extends over 13 amino acids. Trimming shortened V by 5 bases and J by 3 bases, and 11 bases separated the two germline ends. CDR1 is SGHTA, CDR2 FQGNSA, per germline. CDR3 region: CASSVGGGYEQYF. CDR3 sequence (DNA): TGTGCCAGCAGCGTAGGAGGAGGCTACGAGCAGTACTTC.

The chain combines TRBV11-2 with TRBJ2-3; D possibly corresponds to TRBD1 (5 bases). V was cut by 5 bases and J by 5 bases, with 14 bases left in between. Germline V gene lookup returns CDR1 SGHAT and CDR2 FQNNGV. The CDR3 is 14 residues long. CDR3 DNA sequence: TGTGCCAGCAGCGCCACAGGCCGCGGAGATACGCAGTATTTT. This translates into CASSATGRGDTQYF.

This chain joins TRBV30 and TRBJ1-3; TRBD1 is a possible D gene (6 bases). V was shortened by 0 bases and J by 3 bases, with 21 bases between the two germline ends. Germline V lookup: CDR1 GTSNPN, CDR2 SVGIG (reference sequence). CDR3 size: 18 residues. CDR3 DNA: TGTGCCTGGAGTGTACCCCACCGGGGGGCGAGGGGTGGAAACACCATATATTTT. It codes for CAWSVPHRGARGGNTIYF.

There are a few counts of this clone. CDR3 sequence (DNA): TGTGCCAGCAGCTTACAGGGCGACCAGGGACCCCAGCATTTT. Translating it yields CASSLQGDQGPQHF. The chain carries TRBV7-2 and TRBJ1-5, with D possibly matching TRBD1 (5 bases). This CDR3 contains 14 residues. Germline V gene data show CDR1 as SGHTA and CDR2 as FQGNSA. The V gene lost 2 bases and the J gene lost 10 bases, with 15 bases spanning the gap.

CDR3 sequence reads: CASSLLTGESEQYF. In DNA, the CDR3 is TGTGCCAGCTCACTCTTGACAGGGGAGAGCGAGCAGTACTTC. This rearrangement joins TRBV18 to TRBJ2-7; 8 bases are shared with TRBD1. The CDR3 totals 14 residues. Germline V CDR1 and CDR2: KGHSH, LQKENI. With 4 bases clipped from V and 6 bases from J, the junction kept 8 bases outside the gene matches. Complete variable domain (other parts from reference TRBV18 and TRBJ2-7): NAGVMQNPRHLVRRRGQEARLRCSPMKGHSHVYWYRQLPEEGLKFMVYLQKENIIDESGMPKERFSAEFPKEGPSILRIQQVVRGDSAAYFCASSLLTGESEQYFGPGTRLTVT.

The chain couples TRBV4-1 to TRBJ1-3; D is ambiguous. This CDR3 has 15 amino acids. Trimming cost V 4 bases and J 0 bases, with 10 bases left between them. Germline V gene sequence: CDR1 MGHRA, CDR2 YSYEKL. The CDR3 sequence: CASSPVNLSGNTIYF. CDR3 nucleotide sequence: TGCGCCAGCAGCCCAGTGAACCTCTCTGGAAACACCATATATTTT.

The CDR3 loop is CASSLDGLAGNTIYF. The CDR3 DNA sequence: TGTGCCAGCAGCTTAGACGGGTTAGCTGGAAACACCATATATTTT. The chain recombines TRBV7-9 with TRBJ1-3, with D unclear. V lost 1 base and J lost 2, with 9 bases in between. The CDR3 runs 15 residues. The germline gives CDR1 SEHNR, CDR2 FQNEAQ (reference sequence). Variable domain in full (rest from reference TRBV7-9 and TRBJ1-3): DTGVSQNPRHKITKRGQNVTFRCDPISEHNRLYWYRQTLGQGPEFLTYFQNEAQLEKSRLLSDRFSAERPKGSFSTLEIQRTEQGDSAMYLCASSLDGLAGNTIYFGEGSWLTVV.

This chain links TRBV28 with TRBJ1-2; D perhaps matches TRBD1 (6 bases). The CDR3 is 13 amino acids. Germline lookup yields CDR1 MDHEN and CDR2 SYDVKM. V lost 5 bases and J lost 8, with 15 bases in between. Here the CDR3 reads CASSRQGNMGYTF. Written as DNA, the CDR3 is TGTGCCAGCAGTAGGCAGGGGAATATGGGCTACACCTTC.

V is TRBV7-3 and J is TRBJ1-2; TRBD1 matches 12 bases. There are 15 residues in the CDR3. Germline V CDR1 and CDR2: SGHTA, FQGTGA. V lost 4 bases, J lost 4 bases, and 4 bases stayed unmatched. CDR3 DNA sequence: TGTGCCAGCAGCTCGGGACAGGGGGCCACCTATGGCTACACCTTC. It specifies CASSSGQGATYGYTF.

This chain connects TRBV5-1 to TRBJ2-2, with 14 bases identical to TRBD2. From germline, CDR1 is SGHRS and CDR2 YFSETQ. This CDR3 contains 16 residues. Trimming removed 4 bases from V and 7 bases from J; junction bases left unmatched: 6. CDR3 in amino acids: CASSPGTSGSHGELFF. The CDR3 region has the DNA TGCGCCAGCAGCCCAGGGACTAGCGGGAGTCACGGGGAGCTGTTTTTT. Full variable domain (rest looked up from reference TRBV5-1 and TRBJ2-2): KAGVTQTPRYLIKTRGQQVTLSCSPISGHRSVSWYQQTPGQGLQFLFEYFSETQRNKGNFPGRFSGRQFSNSRSEMNVSTLELGDSALYLCASSPGTSGSHGELFFGEGSRLTVL.

The chain links TRBV5-6 to TRBJ1-2; maybe TRBD1 (5 bases). The CDR3 has 17 residues. Trimming removed 0 bases from V and 4 bases from J, with 19 bases in between. Germline values: CDR1 SGHDT, CDR2 YYEEEE. The CDR3: CASSLVEGRLFFYGYTF. DNA for the CDR3: TGTGCCAGCAGCTTGGTGGAGGGACGGCTTTTTTTCTATGGCTACACCTTC.

The chain carries TRBV28 and TRBJ1-1; 8 bases are shared with TRBD1. CDR1 and CDR2 (germline): MDHEN, SYDVKM. Trimming removed 6 bases from V and 5 bases from J; junction bases left unmatched: 11. The CDR3 is 15 residues long. CDR3 sequence (DNA): TGTGCCAGCAGCCTTCCCCAGGGGGCGTTGACTGAAGCTTTCTTT. Translated, it gives CASSLPQGALTEAFF.

This clone was detected only once. The rearrangement uses TRBV10-3 and TRBJ2-5; 7 nucleotides agree with TRBD2. The J call may be in error: the DNA end matches TRBJ2-7 better. Germline V lookup: CDR1 ENHRY, CDR2 SYGVKD. CDR3 length: 14 amino acids. The CDR3 is CAISAGGSHYEQYF. In nucleotides, the CDR3 is TGTGCCATCAGTGCGGGCGGGAGTCACTACGAGCAGTACTTC.

This clone was seen a handful of times. J is TRBJ1-4 and V is TRBV6-1; a possible D gene is TRBD1 (5 bases). This CDR3 contains 15 residues. CDR1 is MNHNS and CDR2 is SASEGT in the germline V gene. Trimming took off 4 bases at V and 3 bases at J, with 12 bases between the two ends. The CDR3 DNA reads as TGTGCCAGCAGTGCTTATCAGGGATCTAATGAAAAACTGTTTTTT. As protein: CASSAYQGSNEKLFF.

The rearrangement joins TRBV30 to TRBJ2-7; D not resolved. This CDR3 spans 15 amino acids. V was cut by 0 bases and J by 5 bases, with 17 bases left in between. The germline gives CDR1 GTSNPN, CDR2 SVGIG (reference sequence). The CDR3 sequence is CAWSVGSYKTNEQYF. In nucleotides, the CDR3 is TGTGCCTGGAGTGTGGGCAGCTATAAGACAAACGAGCAGTACTTC.

The chain combines TRBV11-2 with TRBJ2-7; 10 bases fit TRBD2. With V trimmed by 6 bases and J by 6 bases, 11 bases remained unmatched. Germline V gene data show CDR1 as SGHAT and CDR2 as FQNNGV. The CDR3 is 15 amino acids. CDR3 in DNA: TGTGCCAGCAGTCTGGGACTAGCGAAAACCCTCGAGCAGTACTTC. It codes for CASSLGLAKTLEQYF.

The V and J genes are TRBV7-2 and TRBJ1-1; TRBD1 is a possible D gene (5 bases). The length of the CDR3 is 13 residues. Germline CDR1 and CDR2: SGHTA and FQGNSA. Trimming stripped 4 bases from V and 4 bases from J, with 10 bases between. The CDR3 sequence: CASSSAGVTEAFF. CDR3 nucleotides: TGTGCCAGCAGCTCCGCGGGGGTCACTGAAGCTTTCTTT.